A selection of T cell receptor beta chains follows, all from one sample in a study of T cells in tumors after PD-1 blockade. The repertoire was sequenced with immunoSEQ multiplex PCR; TCRdb's copy has only in-frame clones and lacks some. The data contain 30,000 to 40,000 clones, roughly 73% of them singletons. Sequenced material: PBMCs, taken before anti-PD-1 treatment. The receptors stem from a human donor with basal cell carcinoma. Each CDR3 is given without its conserved first and last residue.

V gene | CDR3 protein
TRBV29-1 | SVTIPTQPDTQY
TRBV20-1 | SASREGLAAEQF
TRBV28 | ASNLGRVGTGELF
TRBV3-1/TRBV3-2 | ASSQGSVDTQY
TRBV19 | ASSIGLGGLGAKNIQY
TRBV28 | ASSPRGSRAYEQY
TRBV7-9 | ASSLARSPTSGNTIY
TRBV27 | ASSFSGGLPPL
TRBV6-4 | ASSPDRGIYNEQF
TRBV6-2/TRBV6-3 | ASSGFTYEQY
TRBV28 | ASSLSGDSNQPQH
TRBV30 | AWSVGQSATNEKLF
TRBV4-1 | ASSQESGPNYGYT
TRBV7-2 | ASSLGGSKEQY
TRBV19 | ASSSTRGQGGIMWNTGELF
TRBV5-6 | ASSLTPGQGGYT
TRBV6-2/TRBV6-3 | ASSYDAAKNIQY
TRBV6-5 | ASRTSFHSYEQY
TRBV19 | ASRSTSGNEQF
TRBV5-6 | ASSGGTQGYT
TRBV6-5 | ASRVTQDYNEQF
TRBV12-3/TRBV12-4 | ASSPLSNYGYT
TRBV28 | ASSFPGEVDNEQF
TRBV10-2 | ASRKKQGDNQPQH
TRBV29-1 | SVEQGANTGELF
TRBV5-5 | ASSLGGVGLTDTQY
TRBV28 | ASSLLAGGQF
TRBV24-1 | ATSDRTGVGQPQH
TRBV5-5 | ASSPRSVNTEAF
TRBV12-5 | ASGLGQGNHEQY
TRBV6-1 | ASSEINRANEKLF
TRBV6-2/TRBV6-3 | ASSYSWTGTEAF
TRBV3-1/TRBV3-2 | ASSQDSRTGRFGNQPQH
TRBV7-2 | ASPSGGYRGSAETQY
TRBV10-3 | AISASQGEAPLH
TRBV19 | ASSFQGFNYGYT
TRBV2 | ASSDGTGDGYT
TRBV11-3 | ASSFTSGRARNEQF
TRBV29-1 | SVAPFQGTSGRADNEQF
TRBV7-9 | ASSLEFRGSSGNTIY
TRBV5-1 | ASSLGGGETQY
TRBV3-1/TRBV3-2 | ASSQGKNQPQH
TRBV30 | AWSRGFSYGYT
TRBV25-1 | ASSESAGLNTEAF
TRBV19 | ASTPASGNTDTQY